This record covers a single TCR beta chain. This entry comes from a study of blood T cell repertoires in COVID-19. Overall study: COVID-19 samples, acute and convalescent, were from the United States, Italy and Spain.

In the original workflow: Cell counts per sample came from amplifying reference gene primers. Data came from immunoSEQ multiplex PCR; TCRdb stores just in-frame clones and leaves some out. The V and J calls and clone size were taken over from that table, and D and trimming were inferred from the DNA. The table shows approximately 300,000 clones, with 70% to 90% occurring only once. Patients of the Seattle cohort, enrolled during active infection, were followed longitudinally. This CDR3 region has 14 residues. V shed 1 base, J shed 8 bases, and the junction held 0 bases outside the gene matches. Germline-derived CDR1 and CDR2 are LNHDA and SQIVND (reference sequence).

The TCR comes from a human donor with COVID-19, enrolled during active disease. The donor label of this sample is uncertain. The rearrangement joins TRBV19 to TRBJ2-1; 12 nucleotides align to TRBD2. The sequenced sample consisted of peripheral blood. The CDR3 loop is CASSIGLAGDEQFF. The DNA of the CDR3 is TGTGCCAGTAGTATAGGACTAGCGGGAGATGAGCAGTTCTTC.